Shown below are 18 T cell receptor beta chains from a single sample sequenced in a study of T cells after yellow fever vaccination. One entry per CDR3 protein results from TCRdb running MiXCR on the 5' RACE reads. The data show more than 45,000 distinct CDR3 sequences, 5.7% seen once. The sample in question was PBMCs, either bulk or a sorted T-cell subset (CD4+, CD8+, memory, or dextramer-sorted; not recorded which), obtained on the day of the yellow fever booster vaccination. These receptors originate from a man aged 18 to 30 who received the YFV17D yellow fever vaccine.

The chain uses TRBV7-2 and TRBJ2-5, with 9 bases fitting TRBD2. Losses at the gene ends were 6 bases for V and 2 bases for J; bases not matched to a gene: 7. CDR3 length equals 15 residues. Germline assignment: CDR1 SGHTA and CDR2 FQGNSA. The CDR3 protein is CASRPPLAGQETQYF. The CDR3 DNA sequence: TGTGCCAGCAGACCGCCCCTAGCGGGGCAAGAGACCCAGTACTTC.

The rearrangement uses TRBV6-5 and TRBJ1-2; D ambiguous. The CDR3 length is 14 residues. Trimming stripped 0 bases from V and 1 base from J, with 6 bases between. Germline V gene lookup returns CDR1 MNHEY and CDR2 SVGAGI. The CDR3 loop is CASSYSQLNYGYTF. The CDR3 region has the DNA TGTGCCAGCAGTTACTCTCAGCTTAACTATGGCTACACCTTC.

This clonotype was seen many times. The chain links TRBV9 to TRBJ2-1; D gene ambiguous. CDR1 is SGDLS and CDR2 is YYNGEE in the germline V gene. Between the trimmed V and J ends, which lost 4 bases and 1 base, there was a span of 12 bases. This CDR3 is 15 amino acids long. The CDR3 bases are TGTGCCAGCAGCCCCCTTGGCGGTTCCTACAATGAGCAGTTCTTC. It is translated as CASSPLGGSYNEQFF.

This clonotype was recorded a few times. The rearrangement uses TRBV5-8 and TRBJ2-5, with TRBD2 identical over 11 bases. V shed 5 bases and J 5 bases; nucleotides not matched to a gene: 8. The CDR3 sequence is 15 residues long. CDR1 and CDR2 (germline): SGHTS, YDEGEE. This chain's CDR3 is CASRISGGAIETQYF. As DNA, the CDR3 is TGTGCCAGCAGGATTAGCGGGGGGGCCATCGAGACCCAGTACTTC.

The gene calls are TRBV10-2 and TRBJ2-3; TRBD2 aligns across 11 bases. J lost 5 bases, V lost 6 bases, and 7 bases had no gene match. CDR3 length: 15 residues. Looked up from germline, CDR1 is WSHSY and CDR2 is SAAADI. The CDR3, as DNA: TGCGCCAGCAGCTTAGCGGGGGGGCCTCGAGATACGCAGTATTTT. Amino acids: CASSLAGGPRDTQYF.

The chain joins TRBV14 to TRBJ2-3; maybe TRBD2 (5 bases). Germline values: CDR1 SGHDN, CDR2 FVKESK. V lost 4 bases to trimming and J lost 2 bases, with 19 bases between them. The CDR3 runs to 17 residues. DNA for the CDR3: TGTGCCAGCAGCCTCACCCTATGGTGGGAGCCCACAGATACGCAGTATTTT. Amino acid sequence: CASSLTLWWEPTDTQYF.

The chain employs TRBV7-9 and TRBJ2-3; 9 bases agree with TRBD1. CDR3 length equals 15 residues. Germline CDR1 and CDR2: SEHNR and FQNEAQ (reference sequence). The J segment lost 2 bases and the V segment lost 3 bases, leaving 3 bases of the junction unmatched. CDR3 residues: CASSFRDRDTDTQYF. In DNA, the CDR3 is TGTGCCAGCAGCTTCCGGGACAGGGACACAGATACGCAGTATTTT.

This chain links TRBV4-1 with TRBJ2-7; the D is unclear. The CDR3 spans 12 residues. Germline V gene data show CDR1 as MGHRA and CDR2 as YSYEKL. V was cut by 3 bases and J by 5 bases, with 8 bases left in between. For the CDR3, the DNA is TGCGCCAGCAGCCAGGCCCCGCACGAGCAGTACTTC. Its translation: CASSQAPHEQYF.

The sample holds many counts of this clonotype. The CDR3 loop reads CASSRQDGGTEAFF. The CDR3 region has the DNA TGTGCCAGCAGTCGACAGGACGGGGGCACTGAAGCTTTCTTT. The rearrangement uses TRBV6-2 or TRBV6-3 and TRBJ1-1; tentatively, D is TRBD1 (6 bases). Germline CDR1 reads MNHEY; CDR2 reads SVGEGT. This CDR3 contains 14 residues. Trimming shortened V by 5 bases and J by 4 bases, and 14 bases separated the two germline ends.

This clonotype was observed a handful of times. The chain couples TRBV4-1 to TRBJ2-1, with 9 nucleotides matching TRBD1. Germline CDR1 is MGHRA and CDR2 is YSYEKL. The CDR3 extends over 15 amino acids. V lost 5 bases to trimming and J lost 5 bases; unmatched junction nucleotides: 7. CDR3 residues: CASSGHRGRNNEQFF. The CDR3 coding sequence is TGCGCCAGCAGCGGACACAGGGGGCGCAACAATGAGCAGTTCTTC.

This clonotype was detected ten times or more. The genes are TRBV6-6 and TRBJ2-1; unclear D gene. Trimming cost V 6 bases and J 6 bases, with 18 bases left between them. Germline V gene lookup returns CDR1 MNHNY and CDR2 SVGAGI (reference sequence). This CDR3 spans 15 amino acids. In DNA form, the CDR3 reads TGTGCCAGCAGCCCACTCAGTCAGTATGTCAATGAGCAGTTCTTC. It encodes CASSPLSQYVNEQFF.

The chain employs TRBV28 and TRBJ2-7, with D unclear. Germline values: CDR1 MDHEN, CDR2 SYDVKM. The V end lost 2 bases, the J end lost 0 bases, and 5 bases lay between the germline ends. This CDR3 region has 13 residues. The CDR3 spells CASSLGRSYEQYV. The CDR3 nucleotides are TGTGCCAGCAGTTTAGGCCGCTCCTACGAGCAGTACGTC.

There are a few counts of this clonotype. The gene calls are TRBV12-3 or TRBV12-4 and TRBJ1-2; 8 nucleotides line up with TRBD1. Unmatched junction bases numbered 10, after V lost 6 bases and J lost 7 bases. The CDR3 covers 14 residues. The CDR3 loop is CASSPGGPLLGYTF. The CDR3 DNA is TGTGCCAGCAGCCCAGGGGGCCCCCTTCTTGGCTACACCTTC.

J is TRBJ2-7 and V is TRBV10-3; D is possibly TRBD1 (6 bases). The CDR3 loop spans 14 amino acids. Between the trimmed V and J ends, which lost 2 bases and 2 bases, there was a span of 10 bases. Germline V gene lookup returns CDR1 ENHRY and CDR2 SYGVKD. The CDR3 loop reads CAISEGGRAYEQYF. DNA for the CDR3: TGTGCCATCAGTGAGGGGGGCCGGGCCTACGAGCAGTACTTC.

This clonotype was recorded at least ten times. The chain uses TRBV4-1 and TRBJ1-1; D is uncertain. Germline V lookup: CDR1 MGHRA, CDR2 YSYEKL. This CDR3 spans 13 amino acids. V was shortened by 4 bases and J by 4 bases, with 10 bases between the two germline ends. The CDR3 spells CASSLTATTEAFF. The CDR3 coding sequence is TGCGCCAGCAGCCTCACAGCGACCACTGAAGCTTTCTTT.

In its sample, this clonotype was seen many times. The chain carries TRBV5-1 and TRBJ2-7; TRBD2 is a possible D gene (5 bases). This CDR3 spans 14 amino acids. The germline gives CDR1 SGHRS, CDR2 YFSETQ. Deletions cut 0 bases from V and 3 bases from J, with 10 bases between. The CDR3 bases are TGCGCCAGCAGCTTGGAACCGGGAAACTACGAGCAGTACGTC. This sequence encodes CASSLEPGNYEQYV.

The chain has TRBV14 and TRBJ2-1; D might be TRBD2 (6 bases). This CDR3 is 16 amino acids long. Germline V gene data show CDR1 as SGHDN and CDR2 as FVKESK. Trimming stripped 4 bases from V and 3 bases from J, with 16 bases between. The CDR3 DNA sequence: TGTGCCAGCAGCCTCCGCCCGGGAGATCGCTACAATGAGCAGTTCTTC. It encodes CASSLRPGDRYNEQFF.

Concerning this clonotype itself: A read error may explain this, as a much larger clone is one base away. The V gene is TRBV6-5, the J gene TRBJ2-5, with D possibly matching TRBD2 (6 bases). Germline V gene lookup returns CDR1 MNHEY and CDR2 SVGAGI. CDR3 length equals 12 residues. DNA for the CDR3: TGTGCCAGCAGTTCTATCCGGGAGACCCCGTACTTC. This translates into CASSSIRETPYF.